The rows below give T cell receptor beta chains drawn from one sample of a study of blood T cell repertoires in COVID-19. The data were produced by immunoSEQ multiplex PCR, yet TCRdb's version contains in-frame clones alone and is incomplete. Here the sample spans approximately 140,000 clones, approximately 90% being singletons. Material: PBMCs or T cells enriched from blood (not recorded which). The receptors come from a woman in her twenties or thirties with acute COVID-19. Both conserved end residues are part of each CDR3. D genes are given only for firm matches. For some rows the clone size is stated as once, few or many, or as a class when expanded; others skip it.

d_call: .; j_call: TRBJ2-1; clone_size: .; v_call: TRBV5-1; cdr3_aa: CASSALLSGRPNHNEQFF; cdr3_nt: TGCGCCAGCAGCGCCCTTCTCAGCGGGCGGCCGAATCACAATGAGCAGTTCTTC
d_call: TRBD2; j_call: TRBJ2-1; clone_size: .; v_call: TRBV3-1/TRBV3-2; cdr3_aa: CASSHLSGGSEDNEQFF; cdr3_nt: TGTGCCAGCAGCCACCTTAGCGGGGGATCTGAGGACAATGAGCAGTTCTTC
d_call: .; j_call: TRBJ1-4; clone_size: many; v_call: TRBV5-5; cdr3_aa: CASSLFGGEDEKLFF; cdr3_nt: TGTGCCAGCAGCTTATTTGGGGGCGAGGACGAAAAACTGTTTTTT
d_call: TRBD2; j_call: TRBJ2-1; clone_size: .; v_call: TRBV7-2; cdr3_aa: CATAAGGYNEQFF; cdr3_nt: TGTGCCACCGCGGCGGGAGGTTACAATGAGCAGTTCTTC
d_call: TRBD1; j_call: TRBJ2-1; clone_size: .; v_call: TRBV9; cdr3_aa: CASSPGQAPGNEQFF; cdr3_nt: TGTGCCAGCAGCCCAGGACAGGCCCCAGGCAATGAGCAGTTCTTC
d_call: .; j_call: TRBJ1-2; clone_size: .; v_call: TRBV6-6; cdr3_aa: CASSLYRGSDYGYTF; cdr3_nt: TGTGCCAGCAGTTTATATCGGGGTTCCGACTATGGCTACACCTTC
d_call: .; j_call: TRBJ2-7; clone_size: .; v_call: TRBV28; cdr3_aa: CASRLTESSYEQYF; cdr3_nt: TGTGCCAGCAGGTTAACAGAGAGCTCCTACGAGCAGTACTTC
d_call: TRBD1; j_call: TRBJ1-4; clone_size: .; v_call: TRBV4-3; cdr3_aa: CASSRTGVTTNEKLFF; cdr3_nt: TGCGCCAGCAGCCGGACAGGGGTCACAACTAATGAAAAACTGTTTTTT
d_call: TRBD1; j_call: TRBJ1-4; clone_size: .; v_call: TRBV24-1; cdr3_aa: CATSDPGTGGEKLFF; cdr3_nt: TGTGCCACCAGTGATCCGGGGACAGGGGGTGAAAAACTGTTTTTT
d_call: TRBD1; j_call: TRBJ2-7; clone_size: .; v_call: TRBV28; cdr3_aa: CASSPRTGISYEQYF; cdr3_nt: TGTGCCAGCAGTCCCCGGACAGGAATCTCCTACGAGCAGTACTTC
d_call: .; j_call: TRBJ1-3; clone_size: few; v_call: TRBV21-1; cdr3_aa: CASQNKTVPGNTIYF; cdr3_nt: TGTGCCAGCCAGAACAAGACAGTTCCCGGAAACACCATATATTTT
d_call: TRBD2; j_call: TRBJ2-1; clone_size: once; v_call: TRBV19; cdr3_aa: CASTPLAGASEQFF; cdr3_nt: TGTGCCAGTACCCCCCTAGCGGGAGCATCTGAGCAGTTCTTC
d_call: .; j_call: TRBJ1-2; clone_size: .; v_call: TRBV28; cdr3_aa: CASSPNAGLGGYTF; cdr3_nt: TGTGCCAGCAGCCCTAACGCGGGGTTAGGAGGCTACACCTTC
d_call: .; j_call: TRBJ2-5; clone_size: .; v_call: TRBV3-1/TRBV3-2; cdr3_aa: CASSQEGCRLETQYF; cdr3_nt: TGTGCCAGCAGCCAGGAGGGATGTCGATTAGAGACCCAGTACTTC
d_call: .; j_call: TRBJ2-3; clone_size: .; v_call: TRBV24-1; cdr3_aa: CATSDPTDSTDTQYF; cdr3_nt: TGTGCCACCAGTGACCCGACAGATAGCACAGATACGCAGTATTTT
d_call: .; j_call: TRBJ1-2; clone_size: once; v_call: TRBV6-1; cdr3_aa: CASSAIEDGGRYGYTF; cdr3_nt: TGTGCCAGCAGTGCCATCGAAGACGGAGGGCGGTATGGCTACACCTTC
d_call: TRBD1; j_call: TRBJ2-1; clone_size: .; v_call: TRBV24-1; cdr3_aa: CATSARDRVFNEQFF; cdr3_nt: TGTGCCACCAGTGCCCGGGACAGGGTATTCAATGAGCAGTTCTTC
d_call: .; j_call: TRBJ1-2; clone_size: .; v_call: TRBV18; cdr3_aa: CASSPGGAGYGYTF; cdr3_nt: TGTGCCAGCTCACCAGGGGGGGCCGGCTATGGCTACACCTTC
d_call: TRBD1; j_call: TRBJ2-3; clone_size: few; v_call: TRBV27; cdr3_aa: CASSLDGTVGTDTQYF; cdr3_nt: TGTGCCAGCAGTTTAGACGGGACAGTTGGCACAGATACGCAGTATTTT